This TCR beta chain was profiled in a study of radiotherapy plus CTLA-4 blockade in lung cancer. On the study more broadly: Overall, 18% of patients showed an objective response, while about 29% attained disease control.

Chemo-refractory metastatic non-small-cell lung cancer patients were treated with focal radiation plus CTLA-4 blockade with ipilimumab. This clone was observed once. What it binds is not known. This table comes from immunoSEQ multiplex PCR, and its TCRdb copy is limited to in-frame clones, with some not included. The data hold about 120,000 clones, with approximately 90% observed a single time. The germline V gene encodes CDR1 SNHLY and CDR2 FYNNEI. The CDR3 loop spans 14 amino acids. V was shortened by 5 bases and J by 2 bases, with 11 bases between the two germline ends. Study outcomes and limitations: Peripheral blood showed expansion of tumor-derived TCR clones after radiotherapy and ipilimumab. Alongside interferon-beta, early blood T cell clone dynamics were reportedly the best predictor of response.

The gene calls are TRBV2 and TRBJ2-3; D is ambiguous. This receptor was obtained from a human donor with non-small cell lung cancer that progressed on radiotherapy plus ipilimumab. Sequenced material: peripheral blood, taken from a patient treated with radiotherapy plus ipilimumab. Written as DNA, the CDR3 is TGTGCCAGCAGTATGGTAGGGTCCACAGATACGCAGTATTTT. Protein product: CASSMVGSTDTQYF.